These 16 T cell receptor beta chains were sequenced from one sample in a study of shared clonotypes between healthy human individuals. Libraries were prepared by immunoSEQ multiplex PCR; TCRdb keeps only in-frame clonotypes and omits some of them. This table has fewer than 2.5 million clones, 93% appearing once. Sequencing was done on a sample of naive CD4+ T cells from PBMCs. Sample subset: CD45RA+ positively selected. These receptors were collected from a man aged 18 to 30 in good health. Some clones in this sample may be carry-over from other donors' samples.

V is TRBV9 and J is TRBJ2-1, with 10 bases identical to TRBD2. The ends lost 2 bases at V and 9 bases at J; junction bases unmatched: 17. The germline gives CDR1 SGDLS, CDR2 YYNGEE. This CDR3 is 18 amino acids long. The CDR3 nucleotides read TGTGCCAGCAGCGTGTTCAAGGTTGCTAGCGGGAGTGTGGGTGAGCAGTTCTTC. It encodes CASSVFKVASGSVGEQFF.

The chain employs TRBV5-1 and TRBJ2-1; TRBD2 aligns across 7 bases. The CDR3 spans 14 residues. V dropped 0 bases and J dropped 7; count of bases not matched to a gene: 4. CDR1 is SGHRS and CDR2 is YFSETQ in the germline V gene. As DNA, the CDR3 is TGCGCCAGCAGCTTGGAGGGGACTACGAATGAGCAGTTCTTC. It yields the protein CASSLEGTTNEQFF.

On this clone: The sample carries other DNA sequences with the same CDR3. The chain employs TRBV4-1 and TRBJ2-7; 9 positions match TRBD1. The CDR3 contains 14 residues. CDR1 and CDR2 (germline): MGHRA, YSYEKL. With 3 bases clipped from V and 3 bases from J, the junction kept 3 bases outside the gene matches. The CDR3 loop is CASSHPGQGYEQYF. CDR3 bases: TGCGCCAGCAGCCACCCGGGACAGGGCTACGAGCAGTACTTC.

CDR3 DNA sequence: TGTGCCAGCAGCTTACTGTCGGTCGCGAACACTGAAGCTTTCTTT. It specifies CASSLLSVANTEAFF. J is TRBJ1-1 and V is TRBV7-8; D gene uncertain. Germline V gene data show CDR1 as SGHVS and CDR2 as FQNEAQ. The V gene lost 2 bases and the J gene lost 1 base, with 11 bases spanning the gap. This CDR3 spans 15 amino acids. Full variable domain (rest looked up from reference TRBV7-8 and TRBJ1-1): GAGVSQSPRYKVAKRGQDVALRCDPISGHVSLFWYQQALGQGPEFLTYFQNEAQLDKSGLPSDRFFAERPEGSVSTLKIQRTQQEDSAVYLCASSLLSVANTEAFFGQGTRLTVV.

The rearrangement joins TRBV7-6 to TRBJ2-1, with 12 bases matching TRBD2. This CDR3 contains 17 residues. V was pared by 1 base and J by 3 bases, with 4 bases of the junction left unmatched. Per germline, CDR1 SGHVS and CDR2 FNYEAQ. As DNA, the CDR3 is TGTGCCAGCAGCTTAGGACTAGCGGGAGCGAACTACAATGAGCAGTTCTTC. Protein sequence: CASSLGLAGANYNEQFF.

The rearrangement uses TRBV11-2 and TRBJ1-3; D not resolved. Per germline, CDR1 SGHAT and CDR2 FQNNGV. Trimming cost V 3 bases and J 8 bases, with 2 bases left between them. This CDR3 contains 10 residues. In DNA form, the CDR3 reads TGTGCCAGCAGCTTCGACACCATATATTTT. Translation gives CASSFDTIYF.

V usage is TRBV7-3 and J usage is TRBJ1-2, with 9 bases identical to TRBD1. The CDR3 sequence is 15 residues long. The germline V gene has CDR1 SGHTA and CDR2 FQGTGA. V lost 4 bases and J lost 4; bases outside the gene matches: 7. The CDR3 region is CASSSRDRAGYGYTF. The DNA of the CDR3 is TGTGCCAGCAGCTCTAGGGACAGGGCCGGCTATGGCTACACCTTC.

The V and J genes are TRBV7-3 and TRBJ2-5; possible D gene TRBD2, 6 bases. Germline loops: CDR1 SGHTA, CDR2 FQGTGA. The length of the CDR3 is 14 residues. Trimming took 5 bases from V and 2 from J, leaving 12 bases between them. The CDR3 spells CASSVVAGQETQYF. The DNA of the CDR3 is TGTGCCAGCAGCGTCGTCGCGGGACAAGAGACCCAGTACTTC.

The chain links TRBV19 to TRBJ1-5; 7 bases map to TRBD1. The CDR3 consists of 12 residues. CDR1 LNHDA and CDR2 SQIVND come from the germline V gene (reference sequence). J gave up 5 bases and V 9 bases, and 4 bases lay outside the gene matches. The CDR3 reads CASGDSHQPQHF. The DNA of the CDR3 is TGTGCCAGCGGGGACAGCCATCAGCCCCAGCATTTT.

V is TRBV6-5 and J is TRBJ2-7, with a weak D call TRBD1 (6 bases). V gave up 6 bases and J gave up 2 bases, with 17 bases separating them. Germline V CDR1 and CDR2: MNHEY, SVGAGI. The CDR3 contains 15 residues. Here the CDR3 reads CASRLHREVAYEQYF. The CDR3 DNA reads TGTGCCAGCAGACTACACAGGGAAGTAGCCTACGAGCAGTACTTC.

The chain has TRBV9 and TRBJ2-6; no reliable D call. CDR3 length: 18 residues. Trimming removed 4 bases from V and 0 bases from J, with 17 bases in between. The V gene's germline CDR1 is SGDLS and CDR2 YYNGEE. CDR3 in amino acids: CASSLRSSPSSGANVLTF. Here the CDR3 DNA reads TGTGCCAGCAGCTTGCGCTCTAGTCCAAGCTCTGGGGCCAACGTCCTGACTTTC.

V is TRBV5-1 and J is TRBJ1-1, with 8 bases identical to TRBD1. The germline V gene has CDR1 SGHRS and CDR2 YFSETQ. The CDR3 totals 15 residues. The V segment lost 4 bases and the J segment 0 bases; nucleotides outside the gene matches: 5. In nucleotides, the CDR3 is TGCGCCAGCAGCCCGGAGGACAGGGTGAACACTGAAGCTTTCTTT. Amino acids: CASSPEDRVNTEAFF.

The chain carries TRBV19 and TRBJ1-5; D may be TRBD1 (5 bases). The V end lost 6 bases, the J end lost 2 bases, and 8 bases lay between the germline ends. The germline V gene encodes CDR1 LNHDA and CDR2 SQIVND (reference sequence). The CDR3 has 13 amino acids. The CDR3 is CASREQGNQPQHF. The CDR3 nucleotides are TGTGCCAGTAGGGAACAGGGCAATCAGCCCCAGCATTTT.

This sequence joins TRBV28 and TRBJ2-1; 9 nucleotides line up with TRBD1. Germline loops: CDR1 MDHEN, CDR2 SYDVKM. The CDR3 covers 17 residues. With V trimmed by 6 bases and J by 7 bases, 16 bases remained unmatched. Here the CDR3 DNA reads TGTGCCAGCAGCTCCACCCCGGGACAGGGTGTCAGGAATGAGCAGTTCTTC. This sequence encodes CASSSTPGQGVRNEQFF.

This clone has just one count. The rearrangement links TRBV18 to TRBJ2-2; possible D gene TRBD2, 5 bases. Between the trimmed V and J ends, which lost 6 bases and 6 bases, there was a span of 8 bases. Germline V gives CDR1 KGHSH, CDR2 LQKENI. The CDR3 consists of 12 residues. CDR3 DNA sequence: TGTGCCAGCTCCCGCGGGCCCGGGGAGCTGTTTTTT. The encoded protein is CASSRGPGELFF.

With regard to this clone: Other DNA sequences from this sample encode an identical CDR3 as well. This chain links TRBV5-1 with TRBJ2-7; 8 nucleotides match TRBD1. Germline CDR1 SGHRS, CDR2 YFSETQ. J gave up 2 bases and V 4 bases, and 5 bases lay outside the gene matches. The CDR3 spans 14 residues. CDR3 residues: CASSLRDRTYEQYF. CDR3 nucleotide sequence: TGCGCCAGCAGCCTCCGGGACAGGACCTACGAGCAGTACTTC.